This note documents a single TCR beta chain sequence. The protocol was immunoSEQ multiplex PCR, while the TCRdb copy is restricted to in-frame clones and leaves out a portion. The sample holds roughly 65,000 clones, approximately 94% seen once. Germline CDR1 is SGHTA and CDR2 is FQGNSA. V trimming: 5 bases; J trimming: 5 bases; junction bases outside the gene matches: 7. This CDR3 contains 15 residues. The sample is drawn from a study of cytomegalovirus exposure and HLA in healthy donors. The chain has TRBV7-2 and TRBJ1-4, with TRBD1 identical over 8 bases. The specimen sequenced was PBMCs. The sequence was collected from a man in his late teens or twenties in good health and CMV-seropositive. In DNA, the CDR3 is TGTGCCAGCAGCACGAGGACAGGGCGGAATGAAAAACTGTTTTTT. It encodes CASSTRTGRNEKLFF.